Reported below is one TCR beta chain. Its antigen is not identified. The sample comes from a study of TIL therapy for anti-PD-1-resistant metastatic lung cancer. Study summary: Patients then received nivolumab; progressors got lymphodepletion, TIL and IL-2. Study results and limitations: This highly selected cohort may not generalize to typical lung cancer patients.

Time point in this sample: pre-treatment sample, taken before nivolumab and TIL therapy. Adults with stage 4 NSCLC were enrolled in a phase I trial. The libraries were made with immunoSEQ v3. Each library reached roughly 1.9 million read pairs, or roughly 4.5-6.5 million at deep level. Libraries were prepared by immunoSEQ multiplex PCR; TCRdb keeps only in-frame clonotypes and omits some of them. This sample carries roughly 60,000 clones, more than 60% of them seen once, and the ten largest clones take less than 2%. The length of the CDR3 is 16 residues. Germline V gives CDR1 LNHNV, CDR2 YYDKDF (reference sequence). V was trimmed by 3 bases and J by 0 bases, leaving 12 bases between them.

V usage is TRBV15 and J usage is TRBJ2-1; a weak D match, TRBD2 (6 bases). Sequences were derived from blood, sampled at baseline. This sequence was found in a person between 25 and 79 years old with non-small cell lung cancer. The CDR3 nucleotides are TGTGCCACCAGCAGGGATCTGGGGGGCTCCTACAATGAGCAGTTCTTC. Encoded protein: CATSRDLGGSYNEQFF.